These T cell receptor beta chains were read from a single sample in a study of shared clonotypes between healthy human individuals. This table comes from immunoSEQ multiplex PCR, and its TCRdb copy is limited to in-frame clones, with some not included. The table includes 1.4 million to 1.5 million clones, approximately 97% detected once. The material sequenced was naive CD4+ T cells sorted from blood. These receptors all stem from a man aged 30 to 45 in good health. Both conserved end residues are part of each CDR3.

TRBV29-1	TRBJ2-3	CSVKGQGDTDTQYF
TRBV2	TRBJ1-5	CASSEEGGSQPQHF
TRBV7-2	TRBJ2-6	CASSPSTGSANVLTF
TRBV6-6	TRBJ2-7	CASSYLSSYEQYF
TRBV9	TRBJ2-2	CASSGTVHGELFF
TRBV5-8	TRBJ2-1	CASRLASEQFF
TRBV5-1	TRBJ1-1	CASSLDGDTEAFF
TRBV5-3	TRBJ2-7	CARSEGRWEPGYEQYF
TRBV28	TRBJ1-5	CASSSPGQRLDPQHF
TRBV18	TRBJ2-2	CASSPRSLAGATNTGELFF
TRBV10-2	TRBJ1-2	CASRVGTHYGYTF
TRBV30	TRBJ1-1	CAWNTGGTEAFF
TRBV5-6	TRBJ2-2	CASSITVRQGAMYAGELFF
TRBV7-3	TRBJ2-1	CASSLLGLAMNEQFF
TRBV10-2	TRBJ1-2	CASSLTKVYGYTF
TRBV27	TRBJ1-5	CASSLFSVTGDQPQHF
TRBV6-1	TRBJ2-7	CASRRQGSISYEQYF
TRBV6-5	TRBJ1-4	CASSYSFGGSGEKLFF
TRBV5-4	TRBJ2-5	CASNVKGEETQYF
TRBV21-1	TRBJ2-6	CASSKSSGANVLTF
TRBV5-1	TRBJ2-7	CASAMGQGFGEQYF
TRBV4-1	TRBJ2-3	CASSQFGLAGDTQYF
TRBV28	TRBJ2-7	CASRDGQSPSRQYF
TRBV27	TRBJ2-7	CASRTGVSYEQYF
TRBV4-1	TRBJ1-2	CASSQSSDWGGYTF
TRBV11-2	TRBJ2-3	CASSLGVVSDTDTQYF
TRBV5-6	TRBJ1-2	CASSFDRRNYGYTF